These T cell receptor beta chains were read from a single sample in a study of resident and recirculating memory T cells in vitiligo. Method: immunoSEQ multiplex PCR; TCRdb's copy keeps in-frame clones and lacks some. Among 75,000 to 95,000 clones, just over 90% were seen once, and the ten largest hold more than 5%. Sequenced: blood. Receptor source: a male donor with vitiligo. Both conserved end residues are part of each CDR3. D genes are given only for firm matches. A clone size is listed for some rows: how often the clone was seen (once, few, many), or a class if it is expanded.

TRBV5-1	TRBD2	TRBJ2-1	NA	TGCGCCAGCAGCTTGGAGCGGGGCCTGCGTGAGCAGTTCTTC	CASSLERGLREQFF
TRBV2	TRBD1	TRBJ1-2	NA	TGTGCCAGCGGACAGGGGGCGCAATATGGCTACACCTTC	CASGQGAQYGYTF
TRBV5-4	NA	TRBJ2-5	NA	TGTGCCAGCAGCTTGGTACTCGGCTACGGGGAGACCCAGTACTTC	CASSLVLGYGETQYF
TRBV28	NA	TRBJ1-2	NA	TGTGCCAATTTCTATAAGGGCAGGGTTAACTATGGCTACACCTTC	CANFYKGRVNYGYTF
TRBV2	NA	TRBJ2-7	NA	TGTGCCAGCGCGGGACGGTTATCCTACGAGCAGTACTTC	CASAGRLSYEQYF
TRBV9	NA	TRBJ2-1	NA	TGTGCCAGCAGCGCAACGGGGGGCTTGGAGCAGTTCTTC	CASSATGGLEQFF
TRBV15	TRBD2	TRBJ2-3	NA	TGTGCCACCAGCAGAGAGGCTAGCGGGAGTAAATATTTT	CATSREASGSKYF
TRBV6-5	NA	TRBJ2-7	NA	TGTGCCAGCACCCCAAGGGCGGGAAAAACCTACGAGCAGTACTTC	CASTPRAGKTYEQYF
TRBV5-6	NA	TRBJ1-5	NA	TGTGCCAGCAGCTTGGGAGGGGGTCCCAATCAGCCCCAGCATTTT	CASSLGGGPNQPQHF
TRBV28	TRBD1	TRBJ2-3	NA	TGTGCCAGCAGTACGGACAGGGTGCGGTTGACGGATACGCAGTATTTT	CASSTDRVRLTDTQYF
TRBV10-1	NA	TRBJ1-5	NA	TGCGCCAGCATCCGGGACAAACCTAATCAGCCCCAGCATTTT	CASIRDKPNQPQHF
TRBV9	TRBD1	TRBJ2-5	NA	TGTGCCAGCAGCGTAGGGGACAGGGAAGAGACCCAGTACTTC	CASSVGDREETQYF
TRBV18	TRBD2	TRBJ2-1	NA	TGTGCCAGCTCACCACCGGCTAGCGGGAGTCGTGGGGGGAAGTTCTTC	CASSPPASGSRGGKFF
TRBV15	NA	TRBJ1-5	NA	TGTGCCACCCGACGAGGCGGTAATTGGGGCAATCAGCCCCAGCATTTT	CATRRGGNWGNQPQHF
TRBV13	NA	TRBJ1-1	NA	TGTGCCAGCAGCTTAAACAGGAACACTGAAGCTTTCTTT	CASSLNRNTEAFF
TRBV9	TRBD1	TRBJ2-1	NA	TGTGCCAGCAGCTCCACCGGGACAGGAGCCTACAATGAGCAGTTCTTC	CASSSTGTGAYNEQFF
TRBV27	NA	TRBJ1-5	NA	TGTGCCAGCAGTTTAACGGTATATAGCAATCAGCCCCAGCATTTT	CASSLTVYSNQPQHF
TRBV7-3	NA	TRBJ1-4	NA	TGTGCCAGCAAAGGAGAGGATTTATTGGAAGAAAAACTGTTTTTT	CASKGEDLLEEKLFF
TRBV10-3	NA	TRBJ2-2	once	TGTGCCATCAGTGGGAGTTATAACACCGGGGAGCTGTTTTTT	CAISGSYNTGELFF
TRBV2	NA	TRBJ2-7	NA	TGTGCCAGCGGGTCTAGCTACGAGCAGTACTTC	CASGSSYEQYF
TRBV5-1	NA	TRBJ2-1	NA	TGCGCCAGCAGCTTGAGAATATCGGGGGGCATGTACAATGAGCAGTTCTTC	CASSLRISGGMYNEQFF
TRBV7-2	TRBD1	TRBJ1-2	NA	TGTGCCAGCAGCCTCAGGTCTCTGGGACAGGGGGCCGATGGCTACACCTTC	CASSLRSLGQGADGYTF
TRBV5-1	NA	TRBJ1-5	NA	TGCGCCAGCAGCTTGGGAGAGTCCAATCAGCCCCAGCATTTT	CASSLGESNQPQHF
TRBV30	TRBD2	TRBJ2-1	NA	TGTGCCTGGAGTAAGGGGCTAGCGGCTAATGAGCAGTTCTTC	CAWSKGLAANEQFF
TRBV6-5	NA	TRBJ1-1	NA	TGTGCCAGCAGTCCAACAGGTTTGGGCACTGAAGCTTTCTTT	CASSPTGLGTEAFF
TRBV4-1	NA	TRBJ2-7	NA	TGCGCCAGCAGCCAATTGCCGGGACTCTCCTACGAGCAGTACTTC	CASSQLPGLSYEQYF
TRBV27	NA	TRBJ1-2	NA	TGTGCCAGCAGTTTGTATGCGGGCAACTATGGCTACACCTTC	CASSLYAGNYGYTF
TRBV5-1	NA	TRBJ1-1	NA	TGCGCCAGCAGCCCCGCCAGGGGTAACACTGAAGCTTTCTTT	CASSPARGNTEAFF
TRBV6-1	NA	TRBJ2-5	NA	TGTGCCAGCAGTGAAGGTGGGACACGCCAAGAGACCCAGTACTTC	CASSEGGTRQETQYF
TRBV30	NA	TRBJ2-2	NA	TGTGCCTGGAGTGTGTCGTCGGTGGTAACCGGGGAGCTGTTTTTT	CAWSVSSVVTGELFF
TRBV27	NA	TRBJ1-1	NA	TGTGCCAGCAGTCGATCAACCGGGACACCAAACACTGAAGCTTTCTTT	CASSRSTGTPNTEAFF
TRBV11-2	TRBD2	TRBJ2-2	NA	TGTGCCACCCCGACTAGCGGAATTACTACGAACACCGGGGAGCTGTTTTTT	CATPTSGITTNTGELFF
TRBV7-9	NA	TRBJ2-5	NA	TGTGCCAGCAGCTATTTCCCGGGACAAACAGAGACCCAGTACTTC	CASSYFPGQTETQYF
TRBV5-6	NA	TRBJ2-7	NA	TGTGCCAGCAGCTTGGACAGGCGGGAGCAGTACTTC	CASSLDRREQYF
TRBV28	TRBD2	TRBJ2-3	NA	TGTGCCAGCAGTCCCGGGGGGGAGAGGGGTAACACGCAGTATTTT	CASSPGGERGNTQYF
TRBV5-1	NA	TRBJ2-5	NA	TGCGCCAGCTTTAGGAGGGCGGGTGAGGCCCAAGAGACCCAGTACTTC	CASFRRAGEAQETQYF
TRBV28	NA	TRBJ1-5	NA	TGTGCCAGCAGAGAAAGCGGGGACGGCACAAATCAGCCCCAGCATTTT	CASRESGDGTNQPQHF
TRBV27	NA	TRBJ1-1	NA	TGTGCCAGCAGTTTATGGCCAGGGGCTGCGAACACTGAAGCTTTCTTT	CASSLWPGAANTEAFF
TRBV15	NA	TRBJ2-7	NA	TGTGCCACCAGCAGAGGGGCTGATCCCTACGAGCAGTACTTC	CATSRGADPYEQYF
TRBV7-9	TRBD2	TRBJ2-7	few	TGTGCCAGCAGCCCTAGGGCGGGGGTCCGAGGGTTCGAGCAGTACTTC	CASSPRAGVRGFEQYF
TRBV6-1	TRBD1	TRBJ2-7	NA	TGTGCCAGCAGTGAAGGCCGGGACAGCCCGACCTACGAGCAGTACTTC	CASSEGRDSPTYEQYF